This TCR beta chain came from a study of tumor and adjacent non-tumor tissue in lung cancer. General study results and limits: Shorter survival was associated with higher TCR diversity in tumors.

Germline V gene lookup returns CDR1 MGHRA and CDR2 YSYEKL. The CDR3 is made up of 16 amino acids. About this clonotype itself: Its antigen remains unknown. One end of the junction does not line up with germline, which may come from a read error.

The template was RNA from unsorted bulk tissue. More than 3 cm separated this lung sample from the edge of the tumor. TCRbeta libraries were built with three rounds of nested PCR, modified from ARM-PCR. A single record per CDR3 protein comes from TCRdb applying MiXCR to the multiplex PCR reads. The top ten hold about 54% of the sample, which has tens of thousands of distinct CDR3 sequences, roughly 80% seen once. This receptor was taken from a man aged 55-75 years with non-small cell lung cancer. The chain combines TRBV4-1 with TRBJ1-2, with a weak D call TRBD1 (5 bases). Sequencing input: distant non-tumor lung tissue. The CDR3 spells CACSPGGIGDYHGYTF. CDR3 in DNA: TGCGCCTGCAGCCCCGGTGGAATAGGGGACTACCATGGCTACACCTTC.